This TCR beta chain was profiled in a study of blood T cell repertoires in COVID-19. On the study more broadly: Some COVID-19 samples were acute and others convalescent; all came from the United States, Italy and Spain. In each case, the material was cDNA or gDNA derived from T cells, B-cell-depleted T cells, or PBMCs.

After removal of 9 bases from V and 8 bases from J, the junction contained 4 bases not matched to a gene. Germline CDR1 reads LGHDT; CDR2 reads YNNKEL (reference sequence). CDR3 length: 13 residues. In the original analysis: Estimation of nucleated cell counts was performed using reference gene primer amplification. Profiled with immunoSEQ multiplex PCR; TCRdb holds only in-frame clones, not every one. V, J and clone size derive from that table, while D and trimming were established from the DNA sequence. The sample yields tens of thousands of clones, approximately 82% seen once. The sequence derives from a woman aged 55-70 years with acute or convalescent COVID-19. The source material was peripheral blood. This chain uses TRBV3-1 (or the pseudogene TRBV3-2) with TRBJ1-6; TRBD1 aligns across 10 bases. The chain's CDR3 is CASWDRGHSPLHF. Written as DNA, the CDR3 is TGTGCCAGTTGGGACAGGGGTCATTCACCCCTCCACTTT.